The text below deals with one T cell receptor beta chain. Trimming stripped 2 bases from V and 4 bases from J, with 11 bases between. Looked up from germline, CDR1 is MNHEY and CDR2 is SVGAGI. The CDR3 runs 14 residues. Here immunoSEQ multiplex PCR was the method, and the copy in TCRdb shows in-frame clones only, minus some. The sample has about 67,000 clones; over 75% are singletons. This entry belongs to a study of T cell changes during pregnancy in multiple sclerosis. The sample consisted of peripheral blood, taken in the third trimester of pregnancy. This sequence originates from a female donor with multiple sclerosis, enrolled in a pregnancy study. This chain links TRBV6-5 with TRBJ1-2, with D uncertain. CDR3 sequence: CASSYAAESYGYTF. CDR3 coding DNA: TGTGCCAGCAGTTACGCCGCGGAGAGCTATGGCTACACCTTC.